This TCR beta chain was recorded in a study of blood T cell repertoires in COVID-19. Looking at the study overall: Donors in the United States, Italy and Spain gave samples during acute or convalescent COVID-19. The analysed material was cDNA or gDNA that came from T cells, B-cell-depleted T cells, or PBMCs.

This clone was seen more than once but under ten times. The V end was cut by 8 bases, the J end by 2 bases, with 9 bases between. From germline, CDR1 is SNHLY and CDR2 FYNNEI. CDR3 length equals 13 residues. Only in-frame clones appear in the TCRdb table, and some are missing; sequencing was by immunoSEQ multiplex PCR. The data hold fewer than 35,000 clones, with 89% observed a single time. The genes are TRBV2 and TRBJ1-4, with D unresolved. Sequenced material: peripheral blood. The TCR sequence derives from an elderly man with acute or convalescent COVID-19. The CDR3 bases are TGTGCCAGCGAGGGTCTGACTAATGAAAAACTGTTTTTT. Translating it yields CASEGLTNEKLFF.